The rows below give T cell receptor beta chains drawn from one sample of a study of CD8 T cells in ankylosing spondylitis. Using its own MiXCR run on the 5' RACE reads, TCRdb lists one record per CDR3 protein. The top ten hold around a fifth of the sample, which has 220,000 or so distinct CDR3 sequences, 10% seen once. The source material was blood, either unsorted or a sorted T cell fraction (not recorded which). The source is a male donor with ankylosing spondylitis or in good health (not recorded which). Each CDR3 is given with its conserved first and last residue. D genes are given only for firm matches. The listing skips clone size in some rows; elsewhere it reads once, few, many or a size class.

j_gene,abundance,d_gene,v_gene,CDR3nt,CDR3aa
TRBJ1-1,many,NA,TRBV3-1,TGTGCCAGCAGCCCCCCGAGTTCAGGGATCGCTTTCTTT,CASSPPSSGIAFF
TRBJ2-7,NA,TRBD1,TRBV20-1,TGCAGTGCTCCGGGACAGGGGTACGAGCAGTACTTC,CSAPGQGYEQYF
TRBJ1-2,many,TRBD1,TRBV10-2,TGCGCCAGCAGTGAGTGGGACAGTGGGAGCTACACCTTC,CASSEWDSGSYTF
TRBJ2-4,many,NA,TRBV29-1,TGCAGCGTTTTCGTAGCCAAAAACATTCAGTACTTC,CSVFVAKNIQYF
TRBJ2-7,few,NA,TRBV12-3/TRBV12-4,TGTGCCAGCAGTCCGGCCCCCCCTTTGGTCTCTTTTCCGTACGAGCAGTACTTC,CASSPAPPLVSFPYEQYF
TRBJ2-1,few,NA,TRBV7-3,TGTGCCAGCAGCCCTCGGGCGGTGGTGGGGTACAATGAGCAGTTCTTC,CASSPRAVVGYNEQFF
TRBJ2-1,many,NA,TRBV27,TGTGCCAGCAGTGTAGTGGGTAGCTCATTTCCCAATGAGCAGTTCTTC,CASSVVGSSFPNEQFF
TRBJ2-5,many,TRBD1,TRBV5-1,TGCGCCAGCAATTTGGGACAGGGGCAAGAGACCCAGTACTTC,CASNLGQGQETQYF
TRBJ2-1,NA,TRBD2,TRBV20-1,TGCAGTGCCCGGAGGGCTAGCGGGGAATCCTACAATGAGCAGTTCTTC,CSARRASGESYNEQFF
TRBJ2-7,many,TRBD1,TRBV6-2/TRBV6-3,TGTGCCAGCTGGGACAGGGGGCACTACGAGCAGTACTTC,CASWDRGHYEQYF
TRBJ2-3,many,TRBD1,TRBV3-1,TGTGCCAGCAGCCCGGGTCGACAGGGGGCTTTCACAGATACGCAGTATTTT,CASSPGRQGAFTDTQYF